The clone carrying this T cell receptor beta chain showed up just once. Antigen: not known. Indicated time point: newly diagnosed, previously untreated cHL patient sample. Acting as the comparison were PBMCs from newly diagnosed, untreated classical Hodgkin lymphoma. This entry belongs to a study of PD-1 blockade in classical Hodgkin lymphoma. Study results and limitations: Newly diagnosed patients had baseline TCR diversity that was reportedly lower than that of healthy donors. Repertoire differences lack defined causes, possibly disease activity or prior therapy.

Germline lookup yields CDR1 MDHEN and CDR2 SYDVKM. V lost 1 base to trimming and J lost 3 bases, with 17 bases between them. The CDR3 totals 17 residues. Sequenced by immunoSEQ multiplex PCR; TCRdb stores in-frame clones only, minus some. In the table there are 17,000 or so clones, approximately 90% of which are singletons. This chain uses TRBV28 with TRBJ2-3; D is perhaps TRBD1 (5 bases). The source material was peripheral blood mononuclear cells (PBMCs). The sequence was collected from a human donor with classical Hodgkin lymphoma. The CDR3, as DNA: TGTGCCAGCAGTTTATTTAGGGGTGCCGGTCGTACAGATACGCAGTATTTT. This translates into CASSLFRGAGRTDTQYF.